One sample yielded the 8 T cell receptor beta chains listed below, sequenced in a study of beta chain features in type 1 diabetes. Of the isolated RNA, all was reverse transcribed, and so the sequenced material was expressed TCRB transcripts. Libraries were prepared by immunoSEQ multiplex PCR; TCRdb keeps only in-frame clonotypes and omits some of them. Here the sample spans some 330,000 clones, 11% being singletons. The sequenced material came from naive CD4+ T cells from blood. These receptors were collected from a woman aged 30 to 39 in good health.

This clone was seen more than once but under ten times. The chain uses TRBV28 and TRBJ2-7; 8 bases agree with TRBD1. The CDR3 loop spans 15 amino acids. With 4 bases clipped from V and 3 bases from J, the junction kept 8 bases outside the gene matches. Germline CDR1 reads MDHEN; CDR2 reads SYDVKM. In nucleotides, the CDR3 is TGTGCCAGCAGTTATTCGACAGGGGTCGACTACGAGCAGTACTTC. Its protein is CASSYSTGVDYEQYF.

V usage is TRBV9 and J usage is TRBJ2-5; D may be TRBD2 (7 bases). Between the trimmed V and J ends, which lost 0 bases and 4 bases, there was a span of 25 bases. Looked up from germline, CDR1 is SGDLS and CDR2 is YYNGEE. The CDR3 is 19 residues long. Here the CDR3 reads CASSVDPGVGGSPRETQYF. DNA of the CDR3: TGTGCCAGCAGCGTAGATCCAGGGGTGGGCGGGAGCCCCCGAGAGACCCAGTACTTC.

The chain is built from TRBV19 and TRBJ2-1; 7 bases fit TRBD2. V dropped 1 base and J dropped 10; count of bases not matched to a gene: 4. Germline V gene sequence: CDR1 LNHDA, CDR2 SQIVND (reference sequence). This CDR3 has 13 residues. In DNA, the CDR3 is TGTGCCAGTAGTATAGTCGGGGGAGGGGAGCAGTTCTTC. Amino acids: CASSIVGGGEQFF.

The chain's CDR3 is CASSPHGGKRGNQPQHF. Here the CDR3 DNA reads TGTGCCAGCAGTCCCCACGGGGGGAAGCGGGGCAATCAGCCCCAGCATTTT. The rearrangement joins TRBV28 to TRBJ1-5; weak D call: TRBD1 (5 bases). The V gene's germline CDR1 is MDHEN and CDR2 SYDVKM. The CDR3 is 17 amino acids. Deletions cut 5 bases from V and 2 bases from J, with 19 bases between.

This chain joins TRBV29-1 and TRBJ1-2; weak D call: TRBD1 (6 bases). CDR1 is SQVTM, CDR2 ANQGSEA, per germline. Trimming removed 7 bases from V and 8 bases from J, with 14 bases in between. The CDR3 length is 11 residues. The CDR3 DNA sequence: TGCAGCGCCTGGGACAATGCGGGCTACACCTTC. Protein: CSAWDNAGYTF.

This clone occurred a few times. The chain is built from TRBV28 and TRBJ1-2; no firm D call. Per the germline V gene, CDR1 is MDHEN and CDR2 is SYDVKM. Trimming took 6 bases from V and 7 from J, leaving 12 bases between them. This CDR3 has 12 amino acids. The CDR3 loop is CASSPAAGGYTF. CDR3 coding DNA: TGTGCCAGCAGCCCAGCGGCTGGTGGCTACACCTTC.

This clone appeared a few times. The CDR3 region is CASSLIGQGYEQYF. The CDR3 nucleotides are TGTGCCAGCAGTTTAATAGGGCAGGGCTACGAGCAGTACTTC. The chain joins TRBV28 to TRBJ2-7; the D gene is possibly TRBD1 (5 bases). The germline V and J ends were trimmed by 2 bases and 3 bases, with 11 bases remaining between them. CDR3 length: 14 residues. Germline values: CDR1 MDHEN, CDR2 SYDVKM.

This clone has only a few counts. This chain uses TRBV28 with TRBJ2-1; 12 bases align to TRBD2. Germline trimming cut 5 bases from V and 7 bases from J; bases unmatched to any gene: 3. CDR1 and CDR2 (germline): MDHEN, SYDVKM. The CDR3 runs 14 residues. The CDR3 sequence: CASSPTSGGNEQFF. The CDR3 DNA reads TGTGCCAGCAGTCCTACTAGCGGGGGGAATGAGCAGTTCTTC.